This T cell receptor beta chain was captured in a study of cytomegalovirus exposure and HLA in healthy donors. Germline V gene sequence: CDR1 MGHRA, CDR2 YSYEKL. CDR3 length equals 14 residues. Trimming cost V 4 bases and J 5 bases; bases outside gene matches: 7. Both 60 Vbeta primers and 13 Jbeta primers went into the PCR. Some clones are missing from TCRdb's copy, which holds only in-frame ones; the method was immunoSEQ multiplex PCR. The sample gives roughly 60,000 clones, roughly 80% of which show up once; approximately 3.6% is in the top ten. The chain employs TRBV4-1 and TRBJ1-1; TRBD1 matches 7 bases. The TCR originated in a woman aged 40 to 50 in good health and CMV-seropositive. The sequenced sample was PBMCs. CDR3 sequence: CASSPTGEGTEAFF. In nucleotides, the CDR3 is TGCGCCAGCAGCCCCACAGGGGAAGGGACTGAAGCTTTCTTT.